These 10 T cell receptor beta chains were all obtained from the same sample, sequenced in a study of technical replicates of blood from a few donors. The method was immunoSEQ multiplex PCR; TCRdb's version includes in-frame clones alone and lacks a portion of them. The sample records 65,000 to 95,000 clones, roughly 98% being singletons. Sequenced input: T cells isolated from PBMCs. These receptors were taken from a human donor in good health.

The chain is built from TRBV7-9 and TRBJ2-2; perhaps TRBD2 as D (6 bases). V was pared by 7 bases and J by 3 bases, with 15 bases between. From germline, CDR1 is SEHNR and CDR2 FQNEAQ (reference sequence). The CDR3 length is 15 residues. The CDR3 coding sequence is TGTGCCAGCACTCCCAGGGAGGTTGACACCGGGGAGCTGTTTTTT. Residues: CASTPREVDTGELFF. The full variable domain, completed using reference TRBV7-9 and TRBJ2-2, is DTGVSQNPRHKITKRGQNVTFRCDPISEHNRLYWYRQTLGQGPEFLTYFQNEAQLEKSRLLSDRFSAERPKGSFSTLEIQRTEQGDSAMYLCASTPREVDTGELFFGEGSRLTVL.

V is TRBV5-6 and J is TRBJ2-1, with 7 bases that match TRBD2. The CDR3 totals 17 residues. Germline trimming cut 0 bases from V and 2 bases from J; bases unmatched to any gene: 8. The germline CDR1 and CDR2 sequences are SGHDT and YYEEEE. In DNA, the CDR3 is TGTGCCAGCAGCTTGGAAGGGCTAGCGGCTACCTACAATGAGCAGTTCTTC. As protein: CASSLEGLAATYNEQFF.

This clone was observed a handful of times. V and J are TRBV5-1 and TRBJ2-7; TRBD2 aligns across 9 bases. The germline V gene encodes CDR1 SGHRS and CDR2 YFSETQ. The V gene end was trimmed by 3 bases and the J gene end by 5 bases; junction bases not matched to a gene: 12. The CDR3 has 16 residues. CDR3: CASSSQAGTSNHEQYF. The CDR3 DNA sequence: TGCGCCAGCAGCTCCCAAGCCGGGACTAGCAACCACGAGCAGTACTTC.

V is TRBV5-6 and J is TRBJ2-3; 7 positions match TRBD2. After removal of 0 bases from V and 3 bases from J, the junction contained 7 bases not matched to a gene. CDR3 length: 16 residues. Germline V CDR1 and CDR2: SGHDT, YYEEEE. Here the CDR3 DNA reads TGTGCCAGCAGCTTGGTTTCGTGGGGGGGTACAGATACGCAGTATTTT. Its translation is CASSLVSWGGTDTQYF.

The J gene is TRBJ2-5, the V gene TRBV6-1; possible D gene TRBD1, 5 bases. The J call may be wrong; the DNA end is better matched by TRBJ2-7. The germline CDR1 and CDR2 sequences are MNHNS and SASEGT. The CDR3 totals 13 residues. The chain's CDR3 is CASSVGQGNEQYF. CDR3 bases: TGTGCCAGCAGTGTAGGGCAGGGCAACGAGCAGTACTTC.

The rearrangement joins TRBV6-1 to TRBJ1-2; 11 bases map to TRBD1. The CDR3 totals 12 residues. Germline V gives CDR1 MNHNS, CDR2 SASEGT. The junction had 5 bases not matched to a gene; V was cut back by 9 bases and J by 8 bases. The CDR3 loop is CARSGQGDGYTF. The CDR3 DNA reads TGTGCCAGATCGGGACAGGGGGACGGCTACACCTTC.

The chain combines TRBV29-1 with TRBJ2-1; D not certain. Germline V gene lookup returns CDR1 SQVTM and CDR2 ANQGSEA. V lost 3 bases and J lost 1, with 4 bases in between. This CDR3 region has 12 residues. CDR3 DNA sequence: TGCAGCGTTGATCGGTCCTACAATGAGCAGTTCTTC. The encoded protein is CSVDRSYNEQFF.

J is TRBJ1-1 and V is TRBV23-1, with a possible D match to TRBD1 (6 bases). TRBV23-1 is given ORF status, its function remaining uncertain. This CDR3 region has 16 residues. Between the trimmed V and J ends, which lost 0 bases and 5 bases, there was a span of 16 bases. The DNA for the CDR3 is TGCGCCAGCAGTCAATCGAGGGGGGGCCAGGGAACTGAAGCTTTCTTT. Translation: CASSQSRGGQGTEAFF.

The V gene is TRBV5-1, the J gene TRBJ2-3; no definite D call. CDR3 size: 15 residues. CDR1 is SGHRS and CDR2 is YFSETQ in the germline V gene. Trimming stripped 0 bases from V and 8 bases from J, with 16 bases between. The CDR3, as DNA: TGCGCCAGCAGCTTGGGCGGAAGATATTCTATTACGCAGTATTTT. Encoded protein: CASSLGGRYSITQYF.

The chain is built from TRBV2 and TRBJ2-1, with 10 nucleotides matching TRBD1. Looked up from germline, CDR1 is SNHLY and CDR2 is FYNNEI. The CDR3 extends over 15 amino acids. V lost 8 bases and J lost 4; bases outside the gene matches: 8. CDR3 sequence: CASVTGTGAYNEQFF. CDR3 nucleotide sequence: TGTGCCAGCGTAACCGGGACAGGGGCTTACAATGAGCAGTTCTTC.